What follows are 21 T cell receptor beta chains derived from one specimen sequenced in a study of regulatory T cells in long-lasting Graves disease. According to the study, TCR beta libraries were built with iRepertoire HTBI primers and CDR3-region Arm-PCR. TCRdb reanalysed the multiplex PCR reads using MiXCR and keeps one entry per CDR3 protein. The repertoire holds about 400,000 distinct CDR3 sequences, less than 25% seen once, with around 20% in the top ten. Time point meaning: persistent/refractory GD, antithyroid drugs over 5 years with positive TRAb. The TCR library was made from RNA that had been extracted from PBMCs in TRIzol. This material consisted of peripheral blood mononuclear cells (PBMCs), taken when the disease was refractory, from a patient treated with antithyroid drugs. The receptors originated from a female donor with Graves disease.

In this sample, this clonotype turned up many times. The chain carries TRBV28 and TRBJ2-5; D may be TRBD2 (5 bases). This CDR3 region has 14 residues. In germline, CDR1 is MDHEN, CDR2 SYDVKM. Trimming took off 3 bases at V and 5 bases at J, with 13 bases between the two ends. The CDR3 sequence is CASSLLGLKETQYF. CDR3 coding DNA: TGTGCCAGCAGTTTGCTAGGACTGAAGGAGACCCAGTACTTC.

The sample holds a few counts of this clonotype. The V gene is TRBV10-3, the J gene TRBJ1-4, with 10 bases fitting TRBD1. There are 15 residues in the CDR3. Germline trimming cut 3 bases from V and 5 bases from J; bases unmatched to any gene: 3. The germline V gene encodes CDR1 ENHRY and CDR2 SYGVKD. The CDR3 spells CAISDMGQGNEKLFF. The CDR3 DNA is TGTGCCATCAGTGATATGGGACAGGGGAATGAAAAACTGTTTTTT.

This clonotype was observed a few times. V is TRBV7-2 and J is TRBJ2-2, with 9 bases that match TRBD2. The CDR3 contains 14 residues. Trimming removed 10 bases from V and 3 bases from J; junction bases left unmatched: 6. The germline gives CDR1 SGHTA, CDR2 FQGNSA. CDR3 residues: CANRWTSDTGELFF. CDR3 bases: TGTGCCAACAGATGGACTAGCGACACCGGGGAGCTGTTTTTT.

This clonotype was observed many times. The chain recombines TRBV10-3 with TRBJ2-5; D is possibly TRBD1 (5 bases). The CDR3 sequence is 14 residues long. V shed 2 bases and J shed 4 bases, with 11 bases lying between them. CDR1 and CDR2 from the germline V gene are ENHRY and SYGVKD. The CDR3 reads CAISEGQGRETQYF. The CDR3 nucleotides are TGTGCCATCAGTGAGGGGCAGGGTAGAGAGACCCAGTACTTC.

This chain connects TRBV6-2 or TRBV6-3 to TRBJ2-7; D is uncertain. From germline, CDR1 is MNHEY and CDR2 SVGEGT. CDR3 length equals 13 residues. Trimming stripped 7 bases from V and 1 base from J, with 11 bases between. CDR3 amino acids: CASTLTWSYEQYF. The CDR3 region has the DNA TGTGCCAGCACCCTAACATGGTCCTACGAGCAGTACTTC.

This clonotype was recorded at least ten times. The chain couples TRBV11-2 to TRBJ1-4; D unresolved. Germline CDR1 is SGHAT and CDR2 is FQNNGV. Deletions cut 5 bases from V and 0 bases from J, with 16 bases between. This CDR3 spans 17 amino acids. Here the CDR3 reads CASSQDGSGATNEKLFF. In DNA, the CDR3 is TGTGCCAGCAGCCAAGATGGGAGCGGGGCAACTAATGAAAAACTGTTTTTT.

This clonotype was counted at least ten times. The rearrangement joins TRBV7-9 to TRBJ1-6, with D unclear. The CDR3 sequence is 12 residues long. The germline V gene encodes CDR1 SEHNR and CDR2 FQNEAQ (reference sequence). The V gene lost 3 bases and the J gene lost 4 bases, with 1 base spanning the gap. The CDR3 region has the DNA TGTGCCAGCAGCTTGTATAATTCACCCCTCCACTTT. Amino acid sequence: CASSLYNSPLHF.

This clonotype was picked up many times. V and J are TRBV15 and TRBJ2-5; unclear D gene. Trimming shortened V by 3 bases and J by 4 bases, and 15 bases separated the two germline ends. This CDR3 has 15 residues. Germline CDR1 is LNHNV and CDR2 is YYDKDF (reference sequence). DNA of the CDR3: TGTGCCACCAGCAGTGATGGGTTATTAGGAGAGACCCAGTACTTC. This encodes CATSSDGLLGETQYF.

The table lists this clonotype with many counts. This sequence joins TRBV7-2 and TRBJ2-5; TRBD2 is a possible D gene (6 bases). CDR3 length: 13 residues. Germline assignment: CDR1 SGHTA and CDR2 FQGNSA. V was cut by 5 bases and J by 5 bases, with 12 bases left in between. The CDR3 DNA sequence: TGTGCCAGCAGCCGAGCGGGCTGGGAGACCCAGTACTTC. This sequence encodes CASSRAGWETQYF.

This chain connects TRBV7-3 to TRBJ1-1; the match to TRBD1 covers 8 bases. J lost 12 bases, V lost 5 bases, and 11 bases had no gene match. CDR3 length: 13 residues. CDR1 is SGHTA and CDR2 is FQGTGA in the germline V gene. This chain's CDR3 is CASSRQTGEETFF. DNA of the CDR3: TGTGCCAGCAGCCGACAGACAGGGGAGGAAACTTTCTTT.

V is TRBV6-5 and J is TRBJ1-6; D is undetermined. The CDR3 spans 16 residues. Germline CDR1 MNHEY, CDR2 SVGAGI. V was clipped by 2 bases and J by 7 bases, with 15 bases between them. CDR3 sequence: CASSYGQLSRNSPLHF. Written as DNA, the CDR3 is TGTGCCAGCAGTTACGGGCAGCTCTCTCGGAATTCACCCCTCCACTTT.

This clonotype was observed many times. This chain joins TRBV18 and TRBJ2-5; D remains ambiguous. The CDR3 consists of 15 residues. Germline CDR1 KGHSH, CDR2 LQKENI. V shed 1 base and J shed 2 bases, with 11 bases lying between them. The CDR3 region is CASSPQYGIQETQYF. DNA of the CDR3: TGTGCCAGCTCACCACAGTATGGGATACAAGAGACCCAGTACTTC. Full variable domain (outside the CDR3, taken from reference TRBV18 and TRBJ2-5): NAGVMQNPRHLVRRRGQEARLRCSPMKGHSHVYWYRQLPEEGLKFMVYLQKENIIDESGMPKERFSAEFPKEGPSILRIQQVVRGDSAAYFCASSPQYGIQETQYFGPGTRLLVL.

This clonotype occurred many times. The chain links TRBV5-6 to TRBJ1-2; 7 bases match TRBD1. The V segment lost 0 bases and the J segment 4 bases; nucleotides outside the gene matches: 3. This CDR3 has 14 residues. Germline CDR1 is SGHDT and CDR2 is YYEEEE. The CDR3, as DNA: TGTGCCAGCAGCTTGGGAACAGGGGTCTATGGCTACACCTTC. This translates into CASSLGTGVYGYTF.

The J gene is TRBJ2-5, the V gene TRBV27; D may be TRBD2 (6 bases). The CDR3 runs 13 residues. CDR1 is MNHEY and CDR2 is SMNVEV in the germline V gene (reference sequence). The V end lost 8 bases, the J end lost 0 bases, and 10 bases lay between the germline ends. The CDR3, as DNA: TGTGCCAGCGGGGGGAGGAACCAAGAGACCCAGTACTTC. This encodes CASGGRNQETQYF.

Many counts were recorded for this clonotype. The chain is built from TRBV7-2 and TRBJ1-1, with a tentative D call TRBD1 (6 bases). Trimming cost V 6 bases and J 0 bases, with 11 bases left between them. In germline, CDR1 is SGHTA, CDR2 FQGNSA. The CDR3 extends over 14 amino acids. Here the CDR3 reads CASSFGQMNTEAFF. CDR3 DNA sequence: TGTGCCAGCAGTTTCGGACAGATGAACACTGAAGCTTTCTTT. Full variable domain (remainder filled in from reference TRBV7-2 and TRBJ1-1): GAGVSQSPSNKVTEKGKDVELRCDPISGHTALYWYRQSLGQGLEFLIYFQGNSAPDKSGLPSDRFSAERTGGSVSTLTIQRTQQEDSAVYLCASSFGQMNTEAFFGQGTRLTVV.

The table lists this clonotype with a few counts. The rearrangement joins TRBV18 to TRBJ1-2; 9 bases fit TRBD1. The CDR3 loop spans 14 amino acids. Unmatched junction bases numbered 13, after V lost 9 bases and J lost 8 bases. Looked up from germline, CDR1 is KGHSH and CDR2 is LQKENI. The CDR3 DNA sequence: TGTGCCAGTACCGGGACAGGGCGTCGGGACGGCTACACCTTC. It specifies CASTGTGRRDGYTF.

This clonotype has ten or more counts. The J gene is TRBJ1-1, the V gene TRBV28, with unresolved D. The V gene's germline CDR1 is MDHEN and CDR2 SYDVKM. V lost 3 bases to trimming and J lost 1 base, with 15 bases between them. The CDR3 runs to 16 residues. This CDR3 is CASSFVTQDPNTEAFF. The CDR3 DNA reads TGTGCCAGCAGTTTTGTTACCCAAGACCCGAACACTGAAGCTTTCTTT.

The rearrangement joins TRBV10-3 to TRBJ1-6; TRBD1 agrees at 7 bases. Trimming took 11 bases from V and 8 from J; bases not matched to a gene: 9. Looked up from germline, CDR1 is ENHRY and CDR2 is SYGVKD. The CDR3 is 13 residues long. Here the CDR3 reads CACGTEDDSPLHF. CDR3 bases: TGTGCCTGCGGGACAGAAGATGATTCACCCCTCCACTTT.

The chain combines TRBV7-9 with TRBJ1-1, with no clear D. Germline V gene sequence: CDR1 SEHNR, CDR2 FQNEAQ (reference sequence). V lost 5 bases and J 2 bases, leaving 18 bases between the germline ends. The CDR3 extends over 16 amino acids. For the CDR3, the DNA is TGTGCCAGCAGCCCCGAACTGATCACGGACAACACTGAAGCTTTCTTT. Protein product: CASSPELITDNTEAFF.

The chain couples TRBV19 to TRBJ1-1; possible D gene TRBD1, 5 bases. V lost 10 bases and J 3 bases, leaving 18 bases between the germline ends. This CDR3 is built from 14 residues. Germline V gene lookup returns CDR1 LNHDA and CDR2 SQIVND (reference sequence). CDR3: CATSRGLGDTEAFF. The CDR3 bases are TGTGCCACGAGCCGGGGTTTGGGGGACACTGAAGCTTTCTTT.

The rearrangement links TRBV5-6 to TRBJ2-7; maybe TRBD1 (6 bases). The germline V gene encodes CDR1 SGHDT and CDR2 YYEEEE. The CDR3 runs to 13 residues. The V end lost 5 bases, the J end lost 4 bases, and 13 bases lay between the germline ends. The CDR3 region has the DNA TGTGCCAGCAGGCGTGGGACATTATACGAGCAGTACTTC. Its translation: CASRRGTLYEQYF.